This TCR beta chain was identified in a study of CD8 T cells in Susac syndrome. V was clipped by 4 bases and J by 9 bases; unmatched bases: 5. The CDR3 is 14 residues long. Germline V gives CDR1 MNHEY, CDR2 SMNVEV (reference sequence). Reverse transcription of about 0.45 to 1 ug RNA used random hexamers. An immunoSEQ multiplex PCR amplified TCR beta CDR3 over 54 Vbeta and 13 Jbeta. TCRdb called the immunoSEQ multiplex PCR reads again in MiXCR, with one record for every CDR3 protein. This sample yields about 210,000 distinct CDR3 sequences, of which about 94% are seen a single time; around 0.15% belongs to the top ten. FACS enriched CD8+ TEMRA cells, while bulk CD8+ and CD4+ were negatively isolated. Notes on this clonotype: Its antigen is not known.

Findings and caveats of the study: The CD4+ T cell repertoires of Susac syndrome were found to show no clonal expansion.

The chain is built from TRBV27 and TRBJ1-6; 8 nucleotides agree with TRBD1. Material: CD4+ T cells from PBMCs. The TCR sequence derives from a human donor with Susac syndrome. CDR3 bases: TGTGCCAGCAGTTCCCGACAGGGGAGTTCACCCCTCCACTTT. Encoded protein: CASSSRQGSSPLHF.